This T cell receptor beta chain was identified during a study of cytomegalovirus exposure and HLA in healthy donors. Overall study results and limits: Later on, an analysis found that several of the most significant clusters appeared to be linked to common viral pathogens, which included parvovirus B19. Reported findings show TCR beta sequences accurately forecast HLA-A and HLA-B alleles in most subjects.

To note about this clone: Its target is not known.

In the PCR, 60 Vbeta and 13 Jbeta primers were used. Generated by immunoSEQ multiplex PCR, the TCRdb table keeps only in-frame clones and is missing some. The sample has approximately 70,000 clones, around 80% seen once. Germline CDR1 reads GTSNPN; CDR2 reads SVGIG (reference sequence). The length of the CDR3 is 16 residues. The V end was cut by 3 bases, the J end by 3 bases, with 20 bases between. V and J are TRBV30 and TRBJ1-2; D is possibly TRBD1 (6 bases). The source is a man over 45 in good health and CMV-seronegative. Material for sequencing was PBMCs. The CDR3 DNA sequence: TGTGCCTGGAGAGACGAGCGTGCGGACAGCTACTATGGCTACACCTTC. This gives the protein CAWRDERADSYYGYTF. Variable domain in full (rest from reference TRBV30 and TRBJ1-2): SQTIHQWPATLVQPVGSPLSLECTVEGTSNPNLYWYRQAAGRGLQLLFYSVGIGQISSEVPQNLSASRPQDRQFILSSKKLLLSDSGFYLCAWRDERADSYYGYTFGSGTRLTVV.